Following are 19 T cell receptor beta chains from one sample sequenced in a study of siplizumab effects on memory and regulatory T cells. TCRdb keeps only in-frame clones here, not all; method: immunoSEQ multiplex PCR. The sample carries some 80,000 clones, about 95% recorded once. The sequencing input was CD8+ T cells sorted from blood. Receptors originate from a human donor in good health.

The sample holds one count of this clone. The V and J genes are TRBV11-2 and TRBJ1-1; a weak D match, TRBD1 (5 bases). In germline, CDR1 is SGHAT, CDR2 FQNNGV. CDR3 length equals 14 residues. V was cut by 7 bases and J by 4 bases, with 16 bases left in between. The CDR3 bases are TGTGCCAGCACCAACGGGGGTCTCGGCACTGAAGCTTTCTTT. Its protein product is CASTNGGLGTEAFF.

J is TRBJ2-3 and V is TRBV30; no reliable D call. The V gene's germline CDR1 is GTSNPN and CDR2 SVGIG (reference sequence). CDR3 size: 13 residues. Trimming took 2 bases from V and 0 from J, leaving 6 bases between them. CDR3 loop: CAWSLDSTDTQYF. In DNA, the CDR3 is TGTGCCTGGAGTCTGGACAGCACAGATACGCAGTATTTT.

The chain is built from TRBV7-9 and TRBJ2-7; 10 nucleotides line up with TRBD1. Germline CDR1 reads SEHNR; CDR2 reads FQNEAQ (reference sequence). J lost 4 bases, V lost 5 bases, and 11 bases had no gene match. The CDR3 extends over 16 amino acids. The CDR3: CASSPTSGTGVYEQYF. The CDR3 nucleotides are TGTGCCAGCAGCCCCACATCCGGGACAGGGGTGTACGAGCAGTACTTC.

This chain joins TRBV9 and TRBJ2-2; 7 nucleotides match TRBD1. The CDR3 runs to 15 residues. V gave up 1 base and J gave up 3 bases; unmatched junction bases: 3. Germline V CDR1 and CDR2: SGDLS, YYNGEE. The CDR3 bases are TGTGCCAGCAGCGTACCCGACAGGGACACCGGGGAGCTGTTTTTT. Its protein is CASSVPDRDTGELFF.

The chain carries TRBV19 and TRBJ1-3; D call uncertain. Trimming pared 3 bases from V and 2 bases from J, leaving 8 bases between. The CDR3 is made up of 14 amino acids. CDR1 and CDR2 (germline): LNHDA, SQIVND (reference sequence). This CDR3 is CASSIGVTGNTIYF. Here the CDR3 DNA reads TGTGCCAGTAGTATTGGGGTTACTGGAAACACCATATATTTT. The full variable domain, its missing parts supplied by reference TRBV19 and TRBJ1-3, is DGGITQSPKYLFRKEGQNVTLSCEQNLNHDAMYWYRQDPGQGLRLIYYSQIVNDFQKGDIAEGYSVSREKKESFPLTVTSAQKNPTAFYLCASSIGVTGNTIYFGEGSWLTVV.

V is TRBV9 and J is TRBJ2-7; 7 positions agree with TRBD2. J gave up 2 bases and V 0 bases, and 5 bases lay outside the gene matches. This CDR3 spans 15 amino acids. Germline V lookup: CDR1 SGDLS, CDR2 YYNGEE. The CDR3 spells CASSVAPSGAYEQYF. The CDR3 DNA reads as TGTGCCAGCAGCGTAGCTCCTAGCGGAGCCTACGAGCAGTACTTC.

This clone was seen a single time. V gene TRBV2 combines with J gene TRBJ2-7; D gene uncertain. Germline V gene lookup returns CDR1 SNHLY and CDR2 FYNNEI. Trimming cost V 8 bases and J 3 bases, with 11 bases left between them. The CDR3 consists of 12 residues. For the CDR3, the DNA is TGTGCCAGCGATATTGCGGACTACGAGCAGTACTTC. Translation gives CASDIADYEQYF.

The chain links TRBV15 to TRBJ2-5; D might be TRBD1 or TRBD2, each matching 6 bases. The CDR3 totals 16 residues. Germline loops: CDR1 LNHNV, CDR2 YYDKDF (reference sequence). Trimming removed 3 bases from V and 0 bases from J, with 14 bases in between. This CDR3 reads CATSRMGGLDQETQYF. The CDR3 nucleotides are TGTGCCACCAGCAGGATGGGGGGCTTAGACCAAGAGACCCAGTACTTC.

The DNA of the CDR3 is TGTGCCAGCAGTGGCAGAGTAGGGTCGGCCCCGCCCGAGCAGTACTTC. This encodes CASSGRVGSAPPEQYF. V is TRBV28 and J is TRBJ2-7; no clear D gene. The V gene lost 5 bases and the J gene lost 6 bases, with 23 bases spanning the gap. Germline assignment: CDR1 MDHEN and CDR2 SYDVKM. This CDR3 is built from 16 residues.

The CDR3 reads CSVEKLAGVQETQYF. The DNA for the CDR3 is TGCAGCGTGGAGAAACTAGCGGGGGTACAAGAGACCCAGTACTTC. This chain joins TRBV29-1 and TRBJ2-5; 11 nucleotides match TRBD2. The length of the CDR3 is 15 residues. Germline CDR1 and CDR2: SQVTM and ANQGSEA. V gave up 6 bases and J gave up 2 bases; unmatched junction bases: 8.

V is TRBV7-9 and J is TRBJ2-1; TRBD2 matches at 10 bases. V was clipped by 4 bases and J by 9 bases; unmatched bases: 9. The CDR3 length is 15 residues. The V gene's germline CDR1 is SEHNR and CDR2 FQNEAQ (reference sequence). The CDR3 loop is CASSSQEREGGEQFF. CDR3 bases: TGTGCCAGCAGCTCGCAGGAGCGGGAGGGGGGTGAGCAGTTCTTC.

The genes are TRBV4-1 and TRBJ1-2, with 10 nucleotides matching TRBD1. The V and J ends lost 1 base and 5 bases, in that order; junction bases with no gene match: 7. CDR3 size: 16 residues. Germline loops: CDR1 MGHRA, CDR2 YSYEKL. CDR3 protein: CASSQGGDRGYYGYTF. The DNA for the CDR3 is TGCGCCAGCAGCCAAGGGGGGGACAGGGGATATTATGGCTACACCTTC.

The chain links TRBV29-1 to TRBJ2-1; the D gene is possibly TRBD2 (5 bases). Deletions cut 3 bases from V and 0 bases from J, with 15 bases between. Germline-derived CDR1 and CDR2 are SQVTM and ANQGSEA. The CDR3 loop spans 16 amino acids. The CDR3 DNA sequence: TGCAGCGTTGACGGGGTGGCCATGGGCTCCTACAATGAGCAGTTCTTC. This codes for CSVDGVAMGSYNEQFF.

This chain uses TRBV6-1 with TRBJ1-5, with TRBD1 matching 7 bases. CDR3 size: 15 residues. The trim removed 1 base at V and 6 bases at J, leaving 6 bases unmatched. CDR1 and CDR2 (germline): MNHNS, SASEGT. In DNA, the CDR3 is TGTGCCAGCAGTGAAGGTGCAGGGGGTATTCAGCCCCAGCATTTT. Translated: CASSEGAGGIQPQHF.

V is TRBV6-5 and J is TRBJ2-2; 9 bases are shared with TRBD1. There are 13 residues in the CDR3. V lost 6 bases to trimming and J lost 4 bases; unmatched junction nucleotides: 0. The germline gives CDR1 MNHEY, CDR2 SVGAGI. The CDR3, as DNA: TGTGCCAGCAGGGACAGGGGCACCGGGGAGCTGTTTTTT. Amino acids: CASRDRGTGELFF.

V usage is TRBV6-6 and J usage is TRBJ2-2, with 7 positions matching TRBD2. The ends lost 1 base at V and 8 bases at J; junction bases unmatched: 4. CDR1 is MNHNY and CDR2 is SVGAGI in the germline V gene (reference sequence). The CDR3 has 14 amino acids. DNA of the CDR3: TGTGCCAGCAGTTACTACGAGCGGGGAGGGGAGCTGTTTTTT. This encodes CASSYYERGGELFF.

This chain uses TRBV5-5 with TRBJ1-4, with 8 nucleotides matching TRBD1. V was pared by 0 bases and J by 4 bases, with 8 bases of the junction left unmatched. The germline V gene encodes CDR1 SGHKS and CDR2 YYEKEE (reference sequence). This CDR3 comprises 17 residues. CDR3 nucleotide sequence: TGTGCCAGCAGCTTGGCGCAGGGGGCTAGGGATAATGAAAAACTGTTTTTT. This sequence encodes CASSLAQGARDNEKLFF.

This sequence joins TRBV5-1 and TRBJ2-3; D is ambiguous. Trimming pared 2 bases from V and 0 bases from J, leaving 10 bases between. The germline CDR1 and CDR2 sequences are SGHRS and YFSETQ. The CDR3 runs 15 residues. CDR3 sequence (DNA): TGCGCCAGCAGCTTCGACATCTCTAGCACAGATACGCAGTATTTT. Translating gives CASSFDISSTDTQYF.

The chain employs TRBV28 and TRBJ2-3; D remains ambiguous. Germline CDR1 is MDHEN and CDR2 is SYDVKM. Trimming removed 5 bases at V and 6 bases at J, with 12 bases between. This CDR3 region has 13 residues. The CDR3 spells CASSPDGRDTQYF. The CDR3 DNA follows: TGTGCCAGCAGTCCGGACGGACGGGATACGCAGTATTTT.